These 21 T cell receptor beta chains were sequenced from one sample in a study of metastatic and nonmetastatic thyroid tumors. TCRdb re-called the PCR reads with MiXCR. The sample lists 3,000 to 5,000 clones, roughly a fifth occurring once. No patient received treatment before thyroid surgery. The material sequenced was tumor tissue. The receptors shown here come from a male donor with papillary thyroid cancer or a benign thyroid nodule (not recorded which). Some clones in this sample may be carry-over from other donors' samples.

This clone is labeled medium-sized. The chain uses TRBV6-4 and TRBJ1-6, with 7 bases that match TRBD1. Germline loops: CDR1 MRHNA, CDR2 SNTAGT. The trim removed 6 bases at V and 5 bases at J, leaving 10 bases unmatched. The CDR3 extends over 16 amino acids. The CDR3 here is CASRELRQGHNSPLHF. As DNA, the CDR3 is TGTGCCAGCAGGGAACTAAGACAGGGCCATAATTCACCCCTCCACTTT.

By proportion, this clone is medium-sized (0.01 to 0.1%). Here the CDR3 reads CSAYEHKGTGELFF. In DNA, the CDR3 is TGCAGTGCCTATGAACATAAGGGCACCGGGGAGCTGTTTTTT. The chain uses TRBV20-1 and TRBJ2-2, with no clear D. The CDR3 is made up of 14 amino acids. V dropped 6 bases and J dropped 4 bases, with 15 bases sitting between them. Germline V gene lookup returns CDR1 DFQATT and CDR2 SNEGSKA (reference sequence).

This clone was seen more than once but under ten times. V usage is TRBV6-1 and J usage is TRBJ2-3; D remains ambiguous. There are 14 residues in the CDR3. The V gene lost 7 bases and the J gene lost 0 bases, with 11 bases spanning the gap. From germline, CDR1 is MNHNS and CDR2 SASEGT. The CDR3 DNA is TGTGCCAGCAATCGCAATCCTAGCACAGATACGCAGTATTTT. It yields the protein CASNRNPSTDTQYF.

Sample share makes this clone medium-sized (0.01 to 0.1%). V is TRBV28 and J is TRBJ2-3; D remains unclear. The V gene lost 5 bases and the J gene lost 0 bases, with 6 bases spanning the gap. The CDR3 spans 13 residues. CDR1 is MDHEN and CDR2 is SYDVKM in the germline V gene. The DNA of the CDR3 is TGTGCCAGCAGTGTGACTAGCACAGATACGCAGTATTTT. This sequence encodes CASSVTSTDTQYF. Based on the CDR3 plus reference TRBV28 and TRBJ2-3, the full variable domain is DVKVTQSSRYLVKRTGEKVFLECVQDMDHENMFWYRQDPGLGLRLIYFSYDVKMKEKGDIPEGYSVSREKKERFSLILESASTNQTSMYLCASSVTSTDTQYFGPGTRLTVL.

This clone is medium-sized in the sample. J is TRBJ1-1 and V is TRBV7-9; unclear D gene. The germline V gene has CDR1 SEHNR and CDR2 FQNEAQ (reference sequence). The CDR3 loop spans 13 amino acids. With 0 bases removed from V and 5 bases from J, the gap between germline ends came to 7 bases. This CDR3 is CASSLALRTEAFF. The CDR3 DNA sequence: TGTGCCAGCAGCTTAGCCCTGCGGACTGAAGCTTTCTTT. The variable domain in full, completed from reference TRBV7-9 and TRBJ1-1, reads DTGVSQNPRHKITKRGQNVTFRCDPISEHNRLYWYRQTLGQGPEFLTYFQNEAQLEKSRLLSDRFSAERPKGSFSTLEIQRTEQGDSAMYLCASSLALRTEAFFGQGTRLTVV.

This clone has at least ten counts. The rearrangement links TRBV9 to TRBJ2-7; D could derive from TRBD1 or TRBD2 (5 bases each). This CDR3 is 16 amino acids long. Germline-derived CDR1 and CDR2 are SGDLS and YYNGEE. Trimming removed 4 bases from V and 2 bases from J, with 19 bases in between. The CDR3 DNA sequence: TGTGCCAGCAGCCCCAATAGTGGGGGATCGCCCTACGAGCAGTACTTC. This gives the protein CASSPNSGGSPYEQYF.

By proportion, this clone is medium-sized. This chain uses TRBV28 with TRBJ2-2, with D tentatively TRBD1 (6 bases). The V end was cut by 1 base, the J end by 2 bases, with 8 bases between. Germline V gives CDR1 MDHEN, CDR2 SYDVKM. This CDR3 comprises 15 residues. CDR3 coding DNA: TGTGCCAGCAGTTTATTGGGGGCTAACACCGGGGAGCTGTTTTTT. Translated: CASSLLGANTGELFF.

This clone rates as medium-sized (0.01 to 0.1%). The rearrangement joins TRBV12-3 or TRBV12-4 to TRBJ2-3, with D perhaps TRBD1 (6 bases). V shed 3 bases and J shed 10 bases, with 14 bases lying between them. The CDR3 sequence is 13 residues long. CDR3 nucleotide sequence: TGTGCCAGCAGTTTGGGGGCTTGGGACGCGCAGTATTTT. It specifies CASSLGAWDAQYF.

By share, this clone counts as medium-sized. V is TRBV7-9 and J is TRBJ1-1; D unresolved. Looked up from germline, CDR1 is SEHNR and CDR2 is FQNEAQ (reference sequence). The CDR3 spans 13 residues. V lost 1 base to trimming and J lost 0 bases, with 3 bases between them. The CDR3 region is CASSLVMNTEAFF. The CDR3 DNA follows: TGTGCCAGCAGCTTAGTCATGAACACTGAAGCTTTCTTT.

This clone has a handful of counts. CDR3 sequence (DNA): TGTGCCAGCACTACCTTGGGACAGGGTGCCCACGAGCAGTACTTC. This codes for CASTTLGQGAHEQYF. The gene calls are TRBV6-1 and TRBJ2-7, with 9 bases matching TRBD1. The CDR3 extends over 15 amino acids. V trimming: 7 bases; J trimming: 5 bases; junction bases outside the gene matches: 12. The germline CDR1 and CDR2 sequences are MNHNS and SASEGT.

Points on this clone: At one of its ends the junction is not consistent with the germline gene, which may arise from a read error. The genes are TRBV5-1 and TRBJ2-7; possible D gene TRBD2, 6 bases. The CDR3 is made up of 14 amino acids. Germline CDR1 is SGHRS and CDR2 is YFSETQ. The CDR3 sequence: CASSLAGDWSEQHF. The CDR3 nucleotides read TGCGCCAGTAGCTTGGCTGGGGACTGGTCCGAGCAGCACTTC.

This chain uses TRBV27 with TRBJ2-7; 8 bases match TRBD1. After removal of 5 bases from V and 3 bases from J, the junction contained 3 bases not matched to a gene. Germline CDR1 MNHEY, CDR2 SMNVEV (reference sequence). This CDR3 spans 13 amino acids. In DNA form, the CDR3 reads TGTGCCAGCAGTATTGGACAGGGCTACGAGCAGTACTTC. Its protein is CASSIGQGYEQYF.

The V gene is TRBV9, the J gene TRBJ1-3, with D hard to call. With 0 bases removed from V and 0 bases from J, the gap between germline ends came to 7 bases. The CDR3 has 15 amino acids. From germline, CDR1 is SGDLS and CDR2 YYNGEE. CDR3 bases: TGTGCCAGCAGCGTAGGTCTCAGCTCTGGAAACACCATATATTTT. As protein: CASSVGLSSGNTIYF.

This clone was counted only a few times. V gene TRBV12-3 or TRBV12-4 combines with J gene TRBJ2-3; D call uncertain. V lost 6 bases and J 0 bases, leaving 10 bases between the germline ends. The CDR3 loop spans 14 amino acids. The DNA for the CDR3 is TGTGCCAGCAGCCGAACCCTCAGCACAGATACGCAGTATTTT. It yields the protein CASSRTLSTDTQYF.

This clone is labeled as large. This chain's CDR3 is CASSLSRHHEQYF. DNA for the CDR3: TGTGCCAGCAGTTTATCGCGGCACCACGAGCAGTACTTC. The genes are TRBV27 and TRBJ2-7; D unclear. V lost 0 bases and J lost 5, with 8 bases in between. Germline loops: CDR1 MNHEY, CDR2 SMNVEV (reference sequence). The CDR3 totals 13 residues.

The gene calls are TRBV11-1 and TRBJ2-2; D is uncertain. The CDR3 sequence is 14 residues long. V was clipped by 5 bases and J by 1 base, with 8 bases between them. Germline loops: CDR1 SGHAT, CDR2 FQDESV (reference sequence). The CDR3 region is CASSLWGNTGELFF. Written as DNA, the CDR3 is TGTGCCAGCAGCCTTTGGGGGAACACCGGGGAGCTGTTTTTT. Variable domain in full (rest from reference TRBV11-1 and TRBJ2-2): EAEVAQSPRYKITEKSQAVAFWCDPISGHATLYWYRQILGQGPELLVQFQDESVVDDSQLPKDRFSAERLKGVDSTLKIQPAELGDSAMYLCASSLWGNTGELFFGEGSRLTVL.

CDR3 in amino acids: CASTPTGSNYGYTF. The CDR3 DNA reads as TGTGCCAGCACCCCGACCGGGTCTAACTATGGCTACACCTTC. This chain connects TRBV6-1 to TRBJ1-2; D gene unclear. The CDR3 spans 14 residues. The V gene lost 7 bases and the J gene lost 0 bases, with 12 bases spanning the gap. Germline loops: CDR1 MNHNS, CDR2 SASEGT.

The chain uses TRBV6-2 or TRBV6-3 and TRBJ2-1, with 9 positions matching TRBD2. The V gene's germline CDR1 is MNHEY and CDR2 SVGEGT. The junction had 12 bases not matched to a gene; V was cut back by 7 bases and J by 2 bases. The CDR3 consists of 17 residues. The CDR3 nucleotides read TGTGCCAGCAAAGGGGGGCTGGGACTAGCCCCCTACAATGAGCAGTTCTTC. Amino acids: CASKGGLGLAPYNEQFF.

By share of the sample, this clone is medium-sized (0.01 to 0.1%). This chain uses TRBV6-2 or TRBV6-3 with TRBJ1-5; no reliable D call. The CDR3 runs to 14 residues. V was clipped by 2 bases and J by 3 bases, with 8 bases between them. CDR1 MNHEY and CDR2 SVGEGT come from the germline V gene. Written as DNA, the CDR3 is TGTGCCAGCAGTTACGCAGAGCCCAATCAGCCCCAGCATTTT. Translating it yields CASSYAEPNQPQHF.

V gene TRBV2 combines with J gene TRBJ2-7, with unresolved D. The CDR3 spans 12 residues. Looked up from germline, CDR1 is SNHLY and CDR2 is FYNNEI. V was pared by 8 bases and J by 2 bases, with 10 bases between. The CDR3 DNA reads as TGTGCCAGCGGGCAGATCACCTACGAGCAGTACTTC. The encoded protein is CASGQITYEQYF. The variable domain in full, completed from reference TRBV2 and TRBJ2-7, reads EPEVTQTPSHQVTQMGQEVILRCVPISNHLYFYWYRQILGQKVEFLVSFYNNEISEKSEIFDDQFSVERPDGSNFTLKIRSTKLEDSAMYFCASGQITYEQYFGPGTRLTVT.

This clone was detected a few times. This chain links TRBV6-1 with TRBJ2-6; D unclear. Trimming stripped 6 bases from V and 0 bases from J, with 6 bases between. CDR1 MNHNS and CDR2 SASEGT come from the germline V gene. CDR3 size: 14 residues. The CDR3 nucleotides read TGTGCCAGCAGCGACGGCTCTGGGGCCAACGTCCTGACTTTC. Residues: CASSDGSGANVLTF.